This T cell receptor beta chain derives from a study of T cell responses to AZD1222 COVID-19 vaccine (dated by TCRdb to the early 2020s). About the study as a whole: A total of roughly 240 trial participants underwent TCR sequencing, of whom 200 to 220 received two doses of AZD1222 and some 26 received two doses of the MenACWY control vaccine. Trial participants were enrolled by age into 18-55, 56-69 and 70-plus year subgroups, with about 150, 28 and 57 TCR-sequenced participants respectively.

The CDR3 regions of human TCRbeta chains were analyzed by immunosequencing. Per the original workflow: TCRs in the repertoires were matched against a reference library of SARS-CoV-2-specific TCRs that had been generated with the MIRA antigen-specificity platform. Breadth was defined as the fraction of unique TCRs that were SARS-CoV-2-associated, and depth was defined as the fraction of total T cells that were SARS-CoV-2-associated. Using the MIRA data, each spike-specific TCR was mapped to the spike region that the TCR reacts to and placed in a CD4 or CD8 class. Log10-transformed breadth and depth values were compared by one-way ANOVA with Sidak's multiple comparisons tests. In TCRdb, the immuneACCESS table is reduced to in-frame sequences with V and J assigned. These tables do not hold every clone; where another copy was compared, an unresolved V gene accounts for under half, and the others remain unexplained. That table furnishes V, J and clone size, whereas the DNA furnished D and trimming. This sample is represented by about 120,000 clones; about 90% of them were singletons. About 2.5% of the sample is in the top ten clones.

According to the study, the label for this sample's time point signals: about 28 days (+/-7) after the second vaccine dose. AZD1222 recipients given second doses at about 4 weeks or at about 12 weeks were pooled, since spike-specific TCR depth and breadth were not found to differ between the two schedules. Vaccinee samples came from UK trials COV001 and COV002, including a single-blind randomized controlled phase 2/3 trial of AZD1222 (ChAdOx1 nCoV-19) in healthy adults. For TCRbeta chain sequencing, PBMC samples from trial participants were taken at day 0 and at day 28 after the second dose. From the cysteine through the phenylalanine, the CDR3 covers 13 amino acids. Of all the DNA, just the CDR3 is kept, 39 bases in frame from base 1. The germline V gene supplies CDR1 MNHEY and CDR2 SVGAGI. The germline V and J ends show losses of 9 bases and 3 bases respectively, and no gene match explains 2 bases of the junction.

Regarding this clone: Its antigen specificity is not known. It has no much larger one-base neighbor in the sample; base qualities were not kept.

Overall results and qualifications from the work: No day 14 peak-response samples were available, so repertoires were characterized only after the peak T cell response. Conclusions about previously exposed vaccinees were limited because only a handful of AZD1222 recipients were SARS-CoV-2 seropositive at baseline. Vaccine-associated CD4 TCRs spanned the whole spike protein, with dominant responses in regions 160-218 and 743-854. Participants were mostly white British and included more females than males, and it was suggested by the authors that clonal diversity may have been underestimated. The 56-69-year group was small, and its depth increase did not reach significance, likely because of low power. After two AZD1222 doses, both the breadth and the depth of spike-specific TCRs were significantly higher than at day 0 and than in MenACWY recipients. Nearly half of unique spike-specific TCRs reportedly recognized epitopes outside regions mutated in the B.1.351 and B.1.1.7 variants.

Specimen: peripheral blood, collected 28 days after the second AZD1222 dose. The clonotype originates from an adult who received the AZD1222 COVID-19 vaccine. The chain links TRBV6-5 with TRBJ2-6, and 7 junction bases match TRBD1. The encoded CDR3 is CARTGSGANVLTF. The DNA reads TGTGCCAGGACAGGGAGTGGGGCCAACGTCCTGACTTTC.